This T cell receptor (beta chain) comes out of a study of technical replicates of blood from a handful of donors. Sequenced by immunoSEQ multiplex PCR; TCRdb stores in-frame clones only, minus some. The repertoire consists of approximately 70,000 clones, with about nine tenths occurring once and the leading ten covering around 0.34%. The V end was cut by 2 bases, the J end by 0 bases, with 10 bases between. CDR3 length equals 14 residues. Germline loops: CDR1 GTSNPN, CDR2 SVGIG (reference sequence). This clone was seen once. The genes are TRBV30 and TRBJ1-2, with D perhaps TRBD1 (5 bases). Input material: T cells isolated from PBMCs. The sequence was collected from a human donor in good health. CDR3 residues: CAWSPGLPNYGYTF. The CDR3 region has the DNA TGTGCCTGGAGTCCGGGACTGCCTAACTATGGCTACACCTTC. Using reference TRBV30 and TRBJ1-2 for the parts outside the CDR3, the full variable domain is SQTIHQWPATLVQPVGSPLSLECTVEGTSNPNLYWYRQAAGRGLQLLFYSVGIGQISSEVPQNLSASRPQDRQFILSSKKLLLSDSGFYLCAWSPGLPNYGYTFGSGTRLTVV.